The 17 T cell receptor beta chains listed next were all sequenced from one sample in a study of post-analysis software for immune sequencing data (dated by TCRdb to the mid-2010s). The method behind the library was PCR. The listed sequencing device is Illumina HiSeq 2500. To reduce PCR and sequencing biases, unique molecular identifiers were built into the TCR beta cDNA libraries. TCRdb took the public reads, trimmed them with fastp at Q25, ran MiXCR for clone calling and kept in-frame beta chains. Merged by CDR3 protein, the rows form single entries marked with the most common genes and DNA. Counted in this sample were roughly 800,000 distinct CDR3 sequences; roughly 27% of them appeared once. The ten largest account for around 0.6% of the sample. Overall results and qualifications from the work: Significantly higher frequencies in patients than in controls were found for roughly 5 TRBV segments, including TRBV5-6, TRBV5-1 and TRBV20-1.

Antigen specificity for these receptors is unknown. The sequenced sample consisted of blood. The source of these receptors is a girl between 5 and 17 years old with multiple sclerosis.

Only a few counts were recorded for this clonotype. The chain combines TRBV11-2 with TRBJ1-5; possible D gene TRBD1, 6 bases. The CDR3 runs to 16 residues. Deletions cut 5 bases from V and 9 bases from J, with 23 bases between. Germline V gives CDR1 SGHAT, CDR2 FQNNGV. The CDR3 spells CASSGSSGTTQRPQHF. CDR3 nucleotide sequence: TGTGCCAGCAGCGGATCTTCCGGGACAACGCAGCGGCCCCAGCATTTT.

J is TRBJ2-5 and V is TRBV28; 10 bases are a match to TRBD2. The J call may be mistaken, given a closer DNA end match to TRBJ2-7. Germline CDR1 and CDR2: MDHEN and SYDVKM. The CDR3 consists of 15 residues. For the CDR3, the DNA is TGTGCCAGCAGAGGCAGAGCGGGAGGGGGTTACGAGCAGTACTTC. This codes for CASRGRAGGGYEQYF.

This chain links TRBV3-1 with TRBJ1-1, with D maybe TRBD1 (6 bases). The CDR3 length is 13 residues. From germline, CDR1 is LGHDT and CDR2 YNNKEL (reference sequence). Trimming removed 1 base at V and 4 bases at J, with 7 bases between. CDR3: CASSQVQGTEAFF. The DNA of the CDR3 is TGTGCCAGCAGCCAAGTACAGGGCACTGAAGCTTTCTTT.

The rearrangement joins TRBV18 to TRBJ1-2; 8 bases agree with TRBD1. Germline-derived CDR1 and CDR2 are KGHSH and LQKENI. The CDR3 sequence is 16 residues long. Germline trimming cut 3 bases from V and 3 bases from J; bases unmatched to any gene: 9. CDR3 residues: CASSPGNPQGDYGYTF. The CDR3 DNA sequence: TGTGCCAGCTCACCGGGGAATCCACAGGGGGACTATGGCTACACCTTC.

This chain connects TRBV20-1 to TRBJ2-3, with D possibly being TRBD2 (6 bases). The length of the CDR3 is 18 residues. The V end lost 3 bases, the J end lost 0 bases, and 22 bases lay between the germline ends. CDR1 DFQATT and CDR2 SNEGSKA come from the germline V gene (reference sequence). The CDR3 coding sequence is TGCAGTGCTAGCTCTAGACTAGTCGGCCAATCTAGCACAGATACGCAGTATTTT. It yields the protein CSASSRLVGQSSTDTQYF.

This clonotype was picked up a small number of times. The rearrangement joins TRBV7-9 to TRBJ1-6, with 7 bases fitting TRBD1. The CDR3 runs to 18 residues. Germline-derived CDR1 and CDR2 are SEHNR and FQNEAQ (reference sequence). V shed 5 bases and J 7 bases; nucleotides not matched to a gene: 17. As DNA, the CDR3 is TGTGCCAGCAGCATCAACAATGGTGGGACAGTCCCCAATTCACCCCTCCACTTT. Its translation: CASSINNGGTVPNSPLHF.

As for this clonotype: One end of the junction is discordant with germline, which a read error may explain. The chain recombines TRBV25-1 with TRBJ2-7, with 10 positions matching TRBD1. The CDR3 spans 14 residues. Germline V gives CDR1 MGHDK, CDR2 SYGVNS. CDR3 coding DNA: TGTGCCAGCAGTGGGGGACAGGGGAGGTACGGGCAGTACTTC. Translated: CASSGGQGRYGQYF.

The rearrangement joins TRBV29-1 to TRBJ2-6, with 9 bases lining up with TRBD2. The CDR3 is 17 amino acids. Germline lookup yields CDR1 SQVTM and CDR2 ANQGSEA. Trimming at V came to 1 base and at J to 1 base, leaving 5 bases not matched to a gene. The CDR3 DNA follows: TGCAGCGTTGAAGGGGTAGCGGGGGAATCTGGGGCCAACGTCCTGACTTTC. It is translated as CSVEGVAGESGANVLTF.

This clonotype was counted between two and nine times. The chain links TRBV9 to TRBJ2-1; the D call may be TRBD1 or TRBD2 (6 bases each). Germline loops: CDR1 SGDLS, CDR2 YYNGEE. This CDR3 is 14 amino acids long. V lost 4 bases and J 11 bases, leaving 19 bases between the germline ends. CDR3 sequence reads: CASSSLGGVGQQFF. CDR3 sequence (DNA): TGTGCCAGCAGCTCACTGGGGGGCGTGGGACAGCAGTTCTTC.

This sequence joins TRBV29-1 and TRBJ1-6; tentative D call: TRBD1 (5 bases). Germline V gene data show CDR1 as SQVTM and CDR2 as ANQGSEA. The CDR3 is made up of 13 amino acids. Trimming removed 6 bases from V and 10 bases from J, with 16 bases in between. The CDR3 DNA is TGCAGCGTAAGGGGATCCGGTGAATCACCCCTCCACTTT. This gives the protein CSVRGSGESPLHF.

This clonotype has a handful of counts. Relative to the germline gene, one junction end is altered; a read error may explain this. V gene TRBV11-2 combines with J gene TRBJ2-3, with 9 nucleotides matching TRBD1. From germline, CDR1 is SGHAT and CDR2 FQNNGV. The CDR3 spans 17 residues. CDR3 amino acids: CASSYLQGAGSTDTQYF. The CDR3 DNA reads as TGCGCCAGCAGCTACCTACAGGGGGCAGGGAGCACAGATACGCAGTATTTT. Supplemented by reference TRBV11-2 and TRBJ2-3, the full variable domain reads EAGVAQSPRYKIIEKRQSVAFWCNPISGHATLYWYQQILGQGPKLLIQFQNNGVVDDSQLPKDRFSAERLKGVDSTLKIQPAKLEDSAVYLCASSYLQGAGSTDTQYFGPGTRLTVL.

About this clonotype itself: A read error is likely, as this CDR3 ends without the conserved phenylalanine or tryptophan. The chain has TRBV20-1 and TRBJ2-2; D call uncertain. There are 12 residues in the CDR3. CDR1 is DFQATT, CDR2 SNEGSKA, per germline (reference sequence). CDR3 sequence reads: CSAGWGTGELFL. In DNA, the CDR3 is TGCAGCGCCGGTTGGGGCACCGGGGAGCTGTTTTTG.

The genes are TRBV6-1 and TRBJ2-3; 11 bases agree with TRBD2. V was clipped by 5 bases and J by 4 bases; unmatched bases: 11. The CDR3 length is 17 residues. The germline V gene encodes CDR1 MNHNS and CDR2 SASEGT. This CDR3 reads CASSKQLAGVRADTQYF. CDR3 nucleotides: TGTGCCAGCAGTAAACAACTAGCGGGAGTACGGGCAGATACGCAGTATTTT.

This clonotype was seen a few times. The chain carries TRBV5-1 and TRBJ2-6; D may match TRBD1 or TRBD2 (6 bases each). The CDR3 consists of 19 residues. The germline CDR1 and CDR2 sequences are SGHRS and YFSETQ. The germline V and J ends were trimmed by 4 bases and 1 base, with 21 bases remaining between them. The CDR3 DNA sequence: TGCGCCAGCAGCCCCCGATTGGGGGGCTTAGGTTCTGGGGCCAACGTCCTGACTTTC. Its protein product is CASSPRLGGLGSGANVLTF.

The V gene is TRBV7-9, the J gene TRBJ2-7, with 8 positions matching TRBD1. Judging by the DNA end, TRBJ2-4 fits better; the J call may be wrong. The CDR3 runs to 17 residues. CDR1 and CDR2 (germline): SEHNR, FQNEAQ (reference sequence). CDR3 protein: CASSPPLTGEDKNIQYF. The CDR3 nucleotides are TGTGCCAGCAGCCCCCCGTTGACAGGGGAGGACAAAAACATTCAGTACTTC.

In this sample, this clonotype turned up a few times. The chain uses TRBV10-3 and TRBJ2-7, with a weak D call TRBD1 (6 bases). The CDR3 has 17 residues. Germline V gene data show CDR1 as ENHRY and CDR2 as SYGVKD. Trimming took 6 bases from V and 6 from J, leaving 27 bases between them. CDR3 amino acids: CAIRPHGTGSEQVEQYF. The CDR3 DNA reads TGTGCCATCAGACCCCATGGAACAGGGTCAGAACAAGTCGAGCAGTACTTC.

Turning to this clonotype: A read error may be the cause here, since a much bigger clone is one base away. The chain has TRBV7-2 and TRBJ2-1, with a possible D match to TRBD1 (5 bases). The V gene's germline CDR1 is SGHTA and CDR2 FQGNSA. V was clipped by 2 bases and J by 13 bases, with 18 bases between them. The CDR3 contains 14 residues. The CDR3 spells CASSLLGLIETQFF. DNA for the CDR3: TGTGCCAGCAGCTTATTGGGGCTTATAGAGACCCAGTTCTTC.